Below, 14 T cell receptor beta chains from the same sample are listed, as sequenced in a study of blood T cell repertoires in COVID-19. The protocol was immunoSEQ multiplex PCR, while the TCRdb copy is restricted to in-frame clones and leaves out a portion. The table records some 80,000 clones, roughly 89% of them present only once. Input material: peripheral blood. These receptors were taken from a middle-aged man with acute or convalescent COVID-19.

The rearrangement links TRBV4-3 to TRBJ1-5; D may be TRBD1 (5 bases). The CDR3 contains 15 residues. The germline V gene has CDR1 LGHNA and CDR2 YSLEER. V lost 0 bases and J lost 5, with 11 bases in between. The CDR3, as DNA: TGCGCCAGCAGCCAAGAGTCAGGGTCCGATCAGCCCCAGCATTTT. This sequence encodes CASSQESGSDQPQHF.

CDR3 residues: CASSTRTGDIGELFF. The CDR3 coding sequence is TGTGCCAGCAGCACCCGGACAGGGGATATTGGGGAGCTGTTTTTT. The genes are TRBV7-2 and TRBJ2-2, with TRBD1 matching over 9 bases. J gave up 8 bases and V 5 bases, and 9 bases lay outside the gene matches. The CDR3 consists of 15 residues. The germline V gene encodes CDR1 SGHTA and CDR2 FQGNSA.

The V and J genes are TRBV25-1 and TRBJ1-1; TRBD1 matches 8 bases. Germline V gene lookup returns CDR1 MGHDK and CDR2 SYGVNS. The CDR3 extends over 17 amino acids. With 5 bases clipped from V and 3 bases from J, the junction kept 14 bases outside the gene matches. CDR3 in DNA: TGTGCCAGCAGTACTGCTCTCAGGGGGCGCCACGACACTGAAGCTTTCTTT. Amino acid sequence: CASSTALRGRHDTEAFF.

The J gene is TRBJ2-1, the V gene TRBV27; 10 nucleotides agree with TRBD2. In germline, CDR1 is MNHEY, CDR2 SMNVEV (reference sequence). The V segment lost 5 bases and the J segment 9 bases; nucleotides outside the gene matches: 7. The CDR3 runs to 14 residues. The CDR3 region is CASSLAGDRGEQFF. CDR3 sequence (DNA): TGTGCCAGCAGTCTAGCGGGAGATCGGGGTGAGCAGTTCTTC.

This chain uses TRBV5-5 with TRBJ2-1, with D possibly TRBD1 on 5 matching bases. The CDR3 contains 15 residues. V lost 5 bases and J 0 bases, leaving 12 bases between the germline ends. The germline CDR1 and CDR2 sequences are SGHKS and YYEKEE (reference sequence). The CDR3 loop is CASRFDSSSYNEQFF. In nucleotides, the CDR3 is TGTGCCAGCAGATTTGACAGTAGCTCCTACAATGAGCAGTTCTTC.

J is TRBJ2-7 and V is TRBV23-1, with 7 bases identical to TRBD1. TRBV23-1 is reported as an ORF; its role is uncertain. CDR3 length: 17 amino acids. J lost 4 bases, V lost 2 bases, and 14 bases had no gene match. CDR3 DNA sequence: TGCGCCAGCAGTCAACCCCGACAGGGATTGAGGAGTTACGAGCAGTACTTC. Its protein product is CASSQPRQGLRSYEQYF.

The chain is built from TRBV7-9 and TRBJ1-1, with 12 bases matching TRBD1. The CDR3 length is 16 residues. The germline V gene encodes CDR1 SEHNR and CDR2 FQNEAQ (reference sequence). V dropped 6 bases and J dropped 5; count of bases not matched to a gene: 10. The CDR3 here is CASSQGGQGAKTEAFF. The DNA of the CDR3 is TGTGCCAGCAGTCAGGGGGGACAGGGGGCAAAGACTGAAGCTTTCTTT.

The CDR3 here is CASSLGHLSPYEQYF. Written as DNA, the CDR3 is TGTGCCAGCAGTTTGGGACACCTTTCCCCCTACGAGCAGTACTTC. The chain employs TRBV6-5 and TRBJ2-7; D may be TRBD1 (6 bases). Germline values: CDR1 MNHEY, CDR2 SVGAGI. The germline V and J ends were trimmed by 4 bases and 2 bases, with 15 bases remaining between them. The CDR3 is 15 residues long.

This sequence joins TRBV7-9 and TRBJ1-1; TRBD1 might be the D (5 bases). Looked up from germline, CDR1 is SEHNR and CDR2 is FQNEAQ (reference sequence). The CDR3 contains 14 residues. Trimming removed 7 bases from V and 0 bases from J, with 12 bases in between. The CDR3 sequence is CASMLGAMNTEAFF. CDR3 nucleotides: TGTGCCAGCATGCTAGGGGCGATGAACACTGAAGCTTTCTTT.

This chain links TRBV7-2 with TRBJ2-1; 10 positions agree with TRBD2. The CDR3 is 15 amino acids. CDR1 and CDR2 (germline): SGHTA, FQGNSA. Unmatched junction bases numbered 8, after V lost 6 bases and J lost 6 bases. The CDR3 protein is CASRRAGGLSNEQFF. In DNA form, the CDR3 reads TGTGCCAGCAGGAGAGCGGGAGGGCTCTCCAATGAGCAGTTCTTC. Complete variable domain (other parts from reference TRBV7-2 and TRBJ2-1): GAGVSQSPSNKVTEKGKDVELRCDPISGHTALYWYRQSLGQGLEFLIYFQGNSAPDKSGLPSDRFSAERTGGSVSTLTIQRTQQEDSAVYLCASRRAGGLSNEQFFGPGTRLTVL.

V usage is TRBV19 and J usage is TRBJ2-6; D might be TRBD2 (5 bases). The germline V and J ends were trimmed by 3 bases and 4 bases, with 13 bases remaining between them. Looked up from germline, CDR1 is LNHDA and CDR2 is SQIVND (reference sequence). CDR3 length: 16 residues. The CDR3 bases are TGTGCCAGTAGTATTTCCGGACTGGCAGGGGCCAACGTCCTGACTTTC. Translated: CASSISGLAGANVLTF.

This clone came up once. The V gene is TRBV30, the J gene TRBJ1-2; D unclear. V lost 7 bases and J lost 5, with 2 bases in between. CDR1 and CDR2 from the germline V gene are GTSNPN and SVGIG (reference sequence). This CDR3 comprises 8 residues. CDR3 DNA sequence: TGTGCCTCGTATGGCTACACCTTC. As protein: CASYGYTF.

This clone was observed a handful of times. The chain links TRBV7-2 to TRBJ1-2, with TRBD1 matching 8 bases. The germline V gene encodes CDR1 SGHTA and CDR2 FQGNSA. This CDR3 comprises 16 residues. J lost 5 bases, V lost 3 bases, and 11 bases had no gene match. CDR3 protein: CASSFLGQGLGYGYTF. In DNA form, the CDR3 reads TGTGCCAGCAGCTTCCTTGGACAGGGTTTAGGATATGGCTACACCTTC.

The genes are TRBV4-1 and TRBJ2-3; the match to TRBD2 covers 13 bases. Germline V gene data show CDR1 as MGHRA and CDR2 as YSYEKL. J was trimmed by 4 bases and V by 4 bases; bases with no gene match: 5. CDR3 length: 16 residues. The CDR3 spells CASSLWTSGSSDTQYF. The CDR3 coding sequence is TGCGCCAGCAGCCTCTGGACTAGCGGGAGTTCAGATACGCAGTATTTT.